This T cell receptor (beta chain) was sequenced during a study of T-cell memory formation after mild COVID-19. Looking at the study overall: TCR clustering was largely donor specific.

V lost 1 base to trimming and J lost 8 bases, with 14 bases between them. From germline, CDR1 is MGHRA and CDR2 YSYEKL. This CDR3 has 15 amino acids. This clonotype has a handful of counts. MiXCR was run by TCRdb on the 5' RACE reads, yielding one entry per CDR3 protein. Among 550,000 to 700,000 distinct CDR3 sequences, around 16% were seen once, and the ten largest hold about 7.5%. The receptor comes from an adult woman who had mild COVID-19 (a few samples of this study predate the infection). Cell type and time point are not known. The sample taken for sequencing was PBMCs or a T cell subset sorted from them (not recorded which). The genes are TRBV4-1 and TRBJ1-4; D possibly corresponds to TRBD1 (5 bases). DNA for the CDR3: TGCGCCAGCAGCCAAGGTTCGGGGACGGGGGAAAAACTGTTTTTT. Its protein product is CASSQGSGTGEKLFF.